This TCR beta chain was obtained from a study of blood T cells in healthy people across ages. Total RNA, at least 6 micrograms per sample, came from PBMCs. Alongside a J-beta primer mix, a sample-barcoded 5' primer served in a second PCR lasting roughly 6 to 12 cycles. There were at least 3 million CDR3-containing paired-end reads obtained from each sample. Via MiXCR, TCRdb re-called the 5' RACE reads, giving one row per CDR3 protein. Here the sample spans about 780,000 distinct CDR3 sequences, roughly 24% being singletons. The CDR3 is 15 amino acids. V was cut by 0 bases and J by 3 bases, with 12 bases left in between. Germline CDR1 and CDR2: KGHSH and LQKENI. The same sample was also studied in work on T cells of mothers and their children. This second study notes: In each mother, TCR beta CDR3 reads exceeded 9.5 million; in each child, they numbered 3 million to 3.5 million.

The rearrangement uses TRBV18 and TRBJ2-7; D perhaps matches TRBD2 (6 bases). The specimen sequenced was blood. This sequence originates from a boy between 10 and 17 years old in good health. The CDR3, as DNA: TGTGCCAGCTCACCACCAGACCAGGGAGGCTACGAGCAGTACTTC. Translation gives CASSPPDQGGYEQYF.